Each of the 29 T cell receptor beta chains below was sequenced from the same sample in a study of control samples from healthy donors and cancer patients. The data were produced by immunoSEQ multiplex PCR, yet TCRdb's version contains in-frame clones alone and is incomplete. The repertoire consists of 90,000 or so clones, with approximately 90% occurring once and the leading ten covering about 1.3%. The sample was blood. These receptors were collected from a woman aged 50 to 60 in good health.

In its sample, this clone was seen once. The rearrangement uses TRBV7-6 and TRBJ1-5; D is unclear. Germline loops: CDR1 SGHVS, CDR2 FNYEAQ. CDR3 size: 17 residues. Trimming pared 2 bases from V and 0 bases from J, leaving 14 bases between. The CDR3 nucleotides are TGTGCCAGCAGCTTATATCGGCAGACCTATAGCAATCAGCCCCAGCATTTT. This gives the protein CASSLYRQTYSNQPQHF.

The chain recombines TRBV7-2 with TRBJ1-2; D uncertain. CDR3 length: 15 amino acids. From germline, CDR1 is SGHTA and CDR2 FQGNSA. Trimming removed 1 base at V and 0 bases at J, with 9 bases between. CDR3 amino acids: CASSLVGVTNYGYTF. The CDR3 coding sequence is TGTGCCAGCAGCTTAGTCGGAGTTACTAACTATGGCTACACCTTC.

J is TRBJ1-3 and V is TRBV23-1, with D perhaps matching TRBD1 (5 bases). TRBV23-1 is noted as an ORF with a role that remains uncertain. The CDR3 spans 16 residues. With 3 bases removed from V and 8 bases from J, the gap between germline ends came to 20 bases. In DNA, the CDR3 is TGCGCCAGCAGTCATCAAAACAGGAACGGACGGGACACCATATATTTT. Protein sequence: CASSHQNRNGRDTIYF.

The rearrangement links TRBV29-1 to TRBJ2-2; D is ambiguous. The CDR3 loop spans 12 amino acids. From germline, CDR1 is SQVTM and CDR2 ANQGSEA. V lost 5 bases, J lost 2 bases, and 6 bases lay in between. The CDR3 nucleotides are TGCAGCGTTTTGGCTAACACCGGGGAGCTGTTTTTT. Translated: CSVLANTGELFF.

The J gene is TRBJ1-2, the V gene TRBV28, with 8 bases that match TRBD1. This CDR3 contains 14 residues. Losses at the gene ends were 5 bases for V and 8 bases for J; bases not matched to a gene: 10. Germline CDR1 MDHEN, CDR2 SYDVKM. CDR3 coding DNA: TGTGCCAGCAGTCTCTGGACAGGGCGGGAAGGCTACACCTTC. Residues: CASSLWTGREGYTF.

This chain connects TRBV2 to TRBJ2-7, with D unclear. Trimming removed 6 bases from V and 0 bases from J, with 15 bases in between. Germline V gives CDR1 SNHLY, CDR2 FYNNEI. The length of the CDR3 is 15 residues. DNA of the CDR3: TGTGCCAGCAGGGAAAGGGCGGAACTCTCCTACGAGCAGTACTTC. Its translation is CASRERAELSYEQYF.

The chain links TRBV18 to TRBJ1-2; D gene ambiguous. This CDR3 comprises 14 residues. Trimming took 2 bases from V and 4 from J, leaving 11 bases between them. The germline CDR1 and CDR2 sequences are KGHSH and LQKENI. This chain's CDR3 is CASSPLGVGYGYTF. The CDR3 coding sequence is TGTGCCAGCTCACCATTGGGTGTCGGCTATGGCTACACCTTC.

The chain carries TRBV11-3 and TRBJ2-3; D gene uncertain. V lost 4 bases and J 4 bases, leaving 9 bases between the germline ends. The CDR3 extends over 13 amino acids. Germline V gives CDR1 SGHNT, CDR2 YENEEA. The CDR3 coding sequence is TGTGCCAGCAGCTCGGATGTGGCAGATACGCAGTATTTT. Translation gives CASSSDVADTQYF.

The CDR3 spells CAITASGTQYF. CDR3 nucleotides: TGTGCCATCACTGCTTCCGGTACGCAGTATTTT. This sequence joins TRBV10-3 and TRBJ2-3; D is unclear. V lost 7 bases to trimming and J lost 8 bases, with 10 bases between them. The CDR3 has 11 residues. The germline V gene has CDR1 ENHRY and CDR2 SYGVKD.

The V gene is TRBV5-1, the J gene TRBJ2-7, with 10 bases aligning to TRBD2. The CDR3 is 17 residues long. Germline CDR1 reads SGHRS; CDR2 reads YFSETQ. Trimming at V came to 4 bases and at J to 0 bases, leaving 10 bases not matched to a gene. CDR3 loop: CASSPGTSVRSSYEQYF. CDR3 nucleotides: TGCGCCAGCAGCCCCGGGACTAGCGTAAGGAGCTCCTACGAGCAGTACTTC. Combining the CDR3 with reference TRBV5-1 and TRBJ2-7 gives the whole variable domain KAGVTQTPRYLIKTRGQQVTLSCSPISGHRSVSWYQQTPGQGLQFLFEYFSETQRNKGNFPGRFSGRQFSNSRSEMNVSTLELGDSALYLCASSPGTSVRSSYEQYFGPGTRLTVT.

This rearrangement joins TRBV7-9 to TRBJ2-1, with 8 positions matching TRBD2. V shed 1 base, J shed 2 bases, and the junction held 7 bases outside the gene matches. Germline lookup yields CDR1 SEHNR and CDR2 FQNEAQ (reference sequence). The CDR3 contains 17 residues. The CDR3 spells CASSLGLGTRTYNEQFF. The CDR3 DNA sequence: TGTGCCAGCAGCTTAGGTTTGGGGACTAGGACCTACAATGAGCAGTTCTTC.

This rearrangement joins TRBV5-6 to TRBJ2-1; D tentatively reads TRBD1 or TRBD2 (6 bases each). This CDR3 comprises 12 residues. Germline assignment: CDR1 SGHDT and CDR2 YYEEEE. V gave up 2 bases and J gave up 11 bases, with 11 bases separating them. This CDR3 reads CASSLRGAQQFF. For the CDR3, the DNA is TGTGCCAGCAGCTTAAGGGGGGCCCAGCAGTTCTTC.

The chain links TRBV6-1 to TRBJ2-3; 7 positions match TRBD1. CDR1 and CDR2 (germline): MNHNS, SASEGT. This CDR3 has 16 amino acids. The trim removed 4 bases at V and 3 bases at J, leaving 10 bases unmatched. The CDR3, as DNA: TGTGCCAGCAGTGTAAAATCCGGGACAGCTACAGATACGCAGTATTTT. This encodes CASSVKSGTATDTQYF.

V is TRBV9 and J is TRBJ2-1; 9 nucleotides align to TRBD2. Germline CDR1 and CDR2: SGDLS and YYNGEE. The V segment lost 3 bases and the J segment 4 bases; nucleotides outside the gene matches: 5. This CDR3 contains 15 residues. CDR3 in DNA: TGTGCCAGCAGCGCGGGCGCGGGAGGGTACAATGAGCAGTTCTTC. Translated: CASSAGAGGYNEQFF.

This sequence joins TRBV28 and TRBJ1-1; D unresolved. The CDR3 sequence is 15 residues long. The germline CDR1 and CDR2 sequences are MDHEN and SYDVKM. Trimming cost V 7 bases and J 0 bases, with 15 bases left between them. The CDR3 nucleotides are TGTGCCAGCACCACCTCCGGACGGTTGAACACTGAAGCTTTCTTT. Translation: CASTTSGRLNTEAFF.

The V and J genes are TRBV7-2 and TRBJ2-5, with unresolved D. CDR1 is SGHTA and CDR2 is FQGNSA in the germline V gene. The CDR3 spans 11 residues. The V end lost 5 bases, the J end lost 5 bases, and 6 bases lay between the germline ends. The CDR3 loop is CASSLSETQYF. The DNA for the CDR3 is TGTGCCAGCAGCCTAAGTGAGACCCAGTACTTC.

In this sample, this clone turned up once. The chain joins TRBV6-5 to TRBJ1-5; D ambiguous. This CDR3 is built from 14 residues. V was trimmed by 4 bases and J by 5 bases, leaving 12 bases between them. The V gene's germline CDR1 is MNHEY and CDR2 SVGAGI. In DNA form, the CDR3 reads TGTGCCAGCAGTTCGGATCGCGTCGATCAGCCCCAGCATTTT. Translated, it gives CASSSDRVDQPQHF.

The gene calls are TRBV7-9 and TRBJ2-2; D remains ambiguous. The CDR3 covers 12 residues. The germline gives CDR1 SEHNR, CDR2 FQNEAQ (reference sequence). Trimming took off 5 bases at V and 6 bases at J, with 7 bases between the two ends. The CDR3 reads CASSLLPGELFF. CDR3 in DNA: TGTGCCAGCAGCCTTTTGCCCGGGGAGCTGTTTTTT. Combining the CDR3 with reference TRBV7-9 and TRBJ2-2 gives the whole variable domain DTGVSQNPRHKITKRGQNVTFRCDPISEHNRLYWYRQTLGQGPEFLTYFQNEAQLEKSRLLSDRFSAERPKGSFSTLEIQRTEQGDSAMYLCASSLLPGELFFGEGSRLTVL.

This chain links TRBV20-1 with TRBJ1-2, with D hard to call. Germline assignment: CDR1 DFQATT and CDR2 SNEGSKA (reference sequence). This CDR3 is 10 amino acids long. Deletions cut 3 bases from V and 12 bases from J, with 11 bases between. The CDR3 bases are TGCAGTGCTAGCGGGCCCACAGACACCTTC. This gives the protein CSASGPTDTF.

This clone is termed medium-sized. V gene TRBV20-1 combines with J gene TRBJ1-2; D ambiguous. V dropped 6 bases and J dropped 6 bases, with 11 bases sitting between them. Germline-derived CDR1 and CDR2 are DFQATT and SNEGSKA (reference sequence). The CDR3 loop spans 11 amino acids. Written as DNA, the CDR3 is TGCAGTGCAGTTTTGAGCCATGGCTACACCTTC. Translated, it gives CSAVLSHGYTF.

This clone was seen many times. This rearrangement joins TRBV4-3 to TRBJ1-1, with D hard to call. There are 14 residues in the CDR3. Between the trimmed V and J ends, which lost 1 base and 7 bases, there was a span of 13 bases. CDR1 and CDR2 from the germline V gene are LGHNA and YSLEER. CDR3 in DNA: TGCGCCAGCAGCCAAGGTCGAGGAGGGATTGAAGCTTTCTTT. Translation gives CASSQGRGGIEAFF.

The rearrangement uses TRBV4-2 and TRBJ1-3; D not resolved. This CDR3 has 14 residues. Germline lookup yields CDR1 LGHNA and CDR2 YNFKEQ. V lost 7 bases, J lost 4 bases, and 14 bases lay in between. CDR3: CASTPGPRGNTIYF. The CDR3 nucleotides are TGTGCCAGCACCCCAGGACCAAGAGGAAACACCATATATTTT.

In DNA form, the CDR3 reads TGTGCCAGCAGTAGCGGGAGGAGTTACGAGCAGTACTTC. It translates to CASSSGRSYEQYF. The rearrangement uses TRBV6-5 and TRBJ2-7; the match to TRBD2 covers 9 bases. J gave up 4 bases and V 5 bases, and 3 bases lay outside the gene matches. The germline CDR1 and CDR2 sequences are MNHEY and SVGAGI. The CDR3 length is 13 residues.

The V call is TRBV19, the J call TRBJ1-2, with D unclear. V was shortened by 0 bases and J by 2 bases, with 7 bases between the two germline ends. This CDR3 has 14 amino acids. Germline assignment: CDR1 LNHDA and CDR2 SQIVND (reference sequence). The CDR3: CASSIDHGNYGYTF. CDR3 nucleotide sequence: TGTGCCAGTAGTATAGATCACGGAAACTATGGCTACACCTTC.

The chain is built from TRBV29-1 and TRBJ2-3; tentatively, D is TRBD2 (6 bases). Germline V CDR1 and CDR2: SQVTM, ANQGSEA. V was trimmed by 0 bases and J by 6 bases, leaving 13 bases between them. There are 14 residues in the CDR3. The CDR3 is CSVEDTGGWDTQYF. CDR3 bases: TGCAGCGTTGAAGATACCGGGGGATGGGATACGCAGTATTTT.

The V call is TRBV28, the J call TRBJ1-2, with 12 bases identical to TRBD1. J lost 4 bases, V lost 5 bases, and 5 bases had no gene match. CDR1 MDHEN and CDR2 SYDVKM come from the germline V gene. The CDR3 runs to 15 residues. The CDR3 protein is CASSSRDRGPYGYTF. The CDR3 DNA sequence: TGTGCCAGCAGTAGCCGGGACAGGGGGCCCTATGGCTACACCTTC.

The rearrangement joins TRBV2 to TRBJ2-2; D gene uncertain. The CDR3 loop spans 14 amino acids. Germline V lookup: CDR1 SNHLY, CDR2 FYNNEI. The CDR3: CATSPIGNTGELFF. The CDR3, as DNA: TGTGCAACTTCTCCAATTGGGAACACCGGGGAGCTGTTTTTT.

The chain links TRBV6-5 to TRBJ1-5; D gene uncertain. The germline V gene encodes CDR1 MNHEY and CDR2 SVGAGI. Trimming took 0 bases from V and 4 from J, leaving 4 bases between them. The CDR3 totals 13 residues. The CDR3 reads CASSYSMNQPQHF. For the CDR3, the DNA is TGTGCCAGCAGTTACTCGATGAATCAGCCCCAGCATTTT.

This chain uses TRBV7-8 with TRBJ2-7; D is uncertain. The CDR3 is 14 residues long. The V end lost 5 bases, the J end lost 0 bases, and 11 bases lay between the germline ends. In germline, CDR1 is SGHVS, CDR2 FQNEAQ. The DNA for the CDR3 is TGTGCCAGCAGCCCTCTAACCTCCTCCTACGAGCAGTACTTC. Translated, it gives CASSPLTSSYEQYF.